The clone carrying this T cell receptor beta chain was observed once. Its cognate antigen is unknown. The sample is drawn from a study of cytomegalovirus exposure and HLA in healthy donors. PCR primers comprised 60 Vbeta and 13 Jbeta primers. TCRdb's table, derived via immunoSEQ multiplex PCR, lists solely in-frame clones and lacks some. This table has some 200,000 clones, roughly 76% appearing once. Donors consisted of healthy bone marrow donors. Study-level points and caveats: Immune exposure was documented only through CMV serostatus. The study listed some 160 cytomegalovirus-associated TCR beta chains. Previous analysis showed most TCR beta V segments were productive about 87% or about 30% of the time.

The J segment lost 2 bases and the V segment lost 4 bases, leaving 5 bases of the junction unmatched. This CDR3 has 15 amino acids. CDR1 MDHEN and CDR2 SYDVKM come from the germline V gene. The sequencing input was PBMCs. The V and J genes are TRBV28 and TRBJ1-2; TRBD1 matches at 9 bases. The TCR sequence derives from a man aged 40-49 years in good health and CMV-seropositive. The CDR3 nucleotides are TGTGCCAGCAGTTCCCTTGGACAGGGGAACTATGGCTACACCTTC. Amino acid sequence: CASSSLGQGNYGYTF.